Each of the 11 T cell receptor beta chains below was sequenced from the same sample in a study of T cells in Graves' hyperthyroidism and ophthalmopathy. RNA transcripts provided the source from which TCR beta CDR3 regions were amplified. Researchers ran a first-round RT-PCR on the TCR CDR3 using the HTBI primer set. Via MiXCR, TCRdb re-called the multiplex PCR reads, giving one row per CDR3 protein. Of some 490,000 distinct CDR3 sequences detected, about 22% appear once; the ten largest clones hold about 49%. The sequencing sample was made of blood. Receptors originate from a woman in her sixties or seventies with Graves' ophthalmopathy.

This clonotype came up a few times. This chain connects TRBV29-1 to TRBJ2-2, with TRBD1 identical over 9 bases. This CDR3 is built from 16 residues. Trimming cost V 2 bases and J 3 bases; bases outside gene matches: 7. The germline CDR1 and CDR2 sequences are SQVTM and ANQGSEA. Here the CDR3 reads CSVETLRQGDTGELFF. In nucleotides, the CDR3 is TGCAGCGTTGAAACCTTACGACAGGGGGACACCGGGGAGCTGTTTTTT.

This clonotype was observed a handful of times. The gene calls are TRBV30 and TRBJ1-6, with D possibly TRBD1 on 5 matching bases. Trimming removed 0 bases at V and 11 bases at J, with 14 bases between. The length of the CDR3 is 14 residues. Looked up from germline, CDR1 is GTSNPN and CDR2 is SVGIG (reference sequence). The chain's CDR3 is CAWSVQAGRTPLHF. The CDR3 region has the DNA TGTGCCTGGAGTGTACAGGCAGGGAGGACACCCCTCCACTTT.

In its sample, this clonotype was seen many times. The rearrangement joins TRBV2 to TRBJ2-2; 13 positions agree with TRBD2. The V gene's germline CDR1 is SNHLY and CDR2 FYNNEI. V shed 7 bases, J shed 5 bases, and the junction held 4 bases outside the gene matches. This CDR3 is 15 amino acids long. The chain's CDR3 is CASTGLAGDTGELFF. CDR3 nucleotides: TGTGCCAGCACTGGACTAGCGGGAGATACCGGGGAGCTGTTTTTT.

This clonotype was recorded a few times. The CDR3 region has the DNA TGTGCCAGCCGACGGACTAGCGGGAATGTCGAGCAGTACTTC. Translating it yields CASRRTSGNVEQYF. The gene calls are TRBV7-9 and TRBJ2-7; 12 bases align to TRBD2. The length of the CDR3 is 14 residues. Germline assignment: CDR1 SEHNR and CDR2 FQNEAQ (reference sequence). V was pared by 8 bases and J by 6 bases, with 8 bases of the junction left unmatched.

This clonotype has just a few counts. V usage is TRBV12-3 or TRBV12-4 and J usage is TRBJ2-1, with 11 bases that match TRBD2. The V gene end was trimmed by 7 bases and the J gene end by 3 bases; junction bases not matched to a gene: 5. CDR3 length: 15 amino acids. CDR3 sequence (DNA): TGTGCCAGCACCCGGGGGACTAGCGGCTACAATGAGCAGTTCTTC. Its protein is CASTRGTSGYNEQFF.

This clonotype has just a few counts. This rearrangement joins TRBV28 to TRBJ1-4; the D gene is possibly TRBD1 (6 bases). Germline lookup yields CDR1 MDHEN and CDR2 SYDVKM. The CDR3 extends over 13 amino acids. CDR3 sequence: CAVGGLPNEKLFF. The CDR3 DNA follows: TGTGCAGTCGGGGGGCTTCCTAATGAAAAACTGTTTTTT.

This clonotype was observed a handful of times. This sequence joins TRBV15 and TRBJ2-5; the D gene is possibly TRBD1 (6 bases). From germline, CDR1 is LNHNV and CDR2 YYDKDF (reference sequence). The V gene lost 5 bases and the J gene lost 2 bases, with 12 bases spanning the gap. The CDR3 spans 14 residues. The CDR3 bases are TGTGCCACCAGCCTGGGACAAACTCAAGAGACCCAGTACTTC. As protein: CATSLGQTQETQYF.

This clonotype was recorded many times. The V gene is TRBV28, the J gene TRBJ1-2; D is perhaps TRBD1 (5 bases). The CDR3 is 13 residues long. From germline, CDR1 is MDHEN and CDR2 SYDVKM. The ends were cut back, 5 bases at V and 8 bases at J, with 15 bases in the middle. CDR3 coding DNA: TGTGCCAGCAGTCTCTGGGGGAGAGGGGGCTACACCTTC. It codes for CASSLWGRGGYTF.

This clonotype was found many times. The chain couples TRBV3-1 to TRBJ1-2; D ambiguous. Trimming pared 3 bases from V and 10 bases from J, leaving 12 bases between. The germline CDR1 and CDR2 sequences are LGHDT and YNNKEL (reference sequence). The CDR3 has 12 residues. The CDR3: CASSQTEGSYTF. DNA for the CDR3: TGTGCCAGCAGCCAGACGGAGGGATCCTACACCTTC.

This clonotype turned up a few times. CDR3 protein: CSARDRVNNSPLHF. The CDR3 nucleotides are TGCAGTGCTCGGGACAGGGTGAATAATTCACCCCTCCACTTT. The V call is TRBV20-1, the J call TRBJ1-6, with 9 positions matching TRBD1. The V gene's germline CDR1 is DFQATT and CDR2 SNEGSKA (reference sequence). This CDR3 spans 14 amino acids. Trimming cost V 5 bases and J 5 bases; bases outside gene matches: 4.

This clonotype showed up just a few times. CDR3 region: CASRAANTGELFF. CDR3 nucleotides: TGCGCCAGCCGCGCGGCGAACACCGGGGAGCTGTTTTTT. The chain couples TRBV10-2 to TRBJ2-2; no clear D. Germline V gene lookup returns CDR1 WSHSY and CDR2 SAAADI. V lost 8 bases to trimming and J lost 0 bases, with 7 bases between them. This CDR3 has 13 residues.